Listed here is a single TCR beta chain. These data belong to a study of blood T cell repertoires in COVID-19. The overall study: Collection of acute and convalescent COVID-19 samples took place in the United States, Italy and Spain. Sample material is recorded as cDNA or gDNA derived from T cells, B-cell-depleted T cells, or PBMCs.

Germline CDR1 is SGHTA and CDR2 is FQGNSA. Trimming at V came to 5 bases and at J to 2 bases, leaving 6 bases not matched to a gene. The CDR3 runs 14 residues. The assay was immunoSEQ multiplex PCR, and TCRdb's table has in-frame clones only and misses some. The table has approximately 200,000 clones, approximately 87% seen once. The rearrangement joins TRBV7-2 to TRBJ2-7, with 7 bases aligning to TRBD2. The receptor's source is a man in his 60s who had recovered from COVID-19. The sequencing sample was made of peripheral blood. CDR3 residues: CASSVQGGAYEQYF. The CDR3 DNA is TGTGCCAGCAGCGTCCAGGGAGGGGCCTACGAGCAGTACTTC.